These 25 T cell receptor beta chains were sequenced from one sample in a study of beta chain features in type 1 diabetes. What was sequenced were expressed TCRB transcripts, since all of the isolated RNA had been reverse transcribed. TCRdb's copy holds only in-frame clones and misses some; the assay was immunoSEQ multiplex PCR. The sample contains under 450,000 clones, roughly 16% of which appear only once. Sequencing was done on a sample of naive CD4+ T cells from blood. Source of these receptors: a woman between 18 and 30 years old in good health.

This chain connects TRBV30 to TRBJ1-5; 8 positions agree with TRBD1. CDR3 length: 12 amino acids. V lost 3 bases to trimming and J lost 9 bases; unmatched junction nucleotides: 4. Per the germline V gene, CDR1 is GTSNPN and CDR2 is SVGIG (reference sequence). The CDR3 sequence is CAWSTGGGPQHF. DNA of the CDR3: TGTGCCTGGAGCACAGGGGGTGGGCCCCAGCATTTT. The variable domain in full, with the rest retrieved from reference TRBV30 and TRBJ1-5, is SQTIHQWPATLVQPVGSPLSLECTVEGTSNPNLYWYRQAAGRGLQLLFYSVGIGQISSEVPQNLSASRPQDRQFILSSKKLLLSDSGFYLCAWSTGGGPQHFGDGTRLSIL.

The chain uses TRBV27 and TRBJ2-7; 7 bases line up with TRBD1. Germline V gene sequence: CDR1 MNHEY, CDR2 SMNVEV (reference sequence). V lost 4 bases to trimming and J lost 5 bases; unmatched junction nucleotides: 11. This CDR3 is built from 15 residues. Here the CDR3 DNA reads TGTGCCAGCAGTTCTGGGACAGAAGGTAGACACGAGCAGTACTTC. This encodes CASSSGTEGRHEQYF.

This clone has just a few counts. The chain joins TRBV28 to TRBJ2-7; 10 bases fit TRBD1. Germline CDR1 and CDR2: MDHEN and SYDVKM. The CDR3 sequence is 15 residues long. V was clipped by 3 bases and J by 0 bases; unmatched bases: 2. CDR3: CASSLTGGNSYEQYF. CDR3 DNA: TGTGCCAGCAGTTTGACAGGGGGCAACTCCTACGAGCAGTACTTC.

A few counts support this clone. This sequence joins TRBV6-5 and TRBJ2-7, with 7 positions matching TRBD2. J lost 7 bases, V lost 6 bases, and 15 bases had no gene match. The germline V gene has CDR1 MNHEY and CDR2 SVGAGI. The length of the CDR3 is 15 residues. Here the CDR3 DNA reads TGTGCCAGCAGCCTAATCACAAGACTAGCTGGGGAGCAGTACTTC. As protein: CASSLITRLAGEQYF.

This sequence joins TRBV28 and TRBJ2-1; perhaps TRBD2 as D (5 bases). The ends were cut back, 5 bases at V and 14 bases at J, with 13 bases in the middle. Looked up from germline, CDR1 is MDHEN and CDR2 is SYDVKM. The CDR3 contains 11 residues. CDR3 nucleotides: TGTGCCAGCAGTGCTACTAGAGAGGAGTTCTTC. This codes for CASSATREEFF.

The chain carries TRBV13 and TRBJ2-4, with 8 bases fitting TRBD1. Germline-derived CDR1 and CDR2 are PRHDT and FYEKMQ (reference sequence). CDR3 size: 15 residues. V shed 1 base, J shed 6 bases, and the junction held 5 bases outside the gene matches. CDR3 protein: CASSLVSGGGNIQYF. CDR3 nucleotides: TGTGCCAGCAGCTTAGTCTCAGGGGGCGGAAACATTCAGTACTTC.

This clone was counted a few times. V is TRBV5-6 and J is TRBJ1-2; D unclear. This CDR3 is 13 amino acids long. V lost 0 bases to trimming and J lost 6 bases, with 9 bases between them. Germline V lookup: CDR1 SGHDT, CDR2 YYEEEE. DNA for the CDR3: TGTGCCAGCAGCTTGGGGCCCCCCGATGGCTACACCTTC. Translated, it gives CASSLGPPDGYTF.

Written as DNA, the CDR3 is TGTGCCAGCTCACCAGTTAGCGGCTCCTACGAGCAGTACTTC. This gives the protein CASSPVSGSYEQYF. The J gene is TRBJ2-7, the V gene TRBV18; D might be TRBD2 (6 bases). CDR1 is KGHSH, CDR2 LQKENI, per germline. V was pared by 2 bases and J by 0 bases, with 8 bases between. The CDR3 runs 14 residues.

This rearrangement joins TRBV30 to TRBJ2-3; a possible D gene is TRBD2 (6 bases). CDR1 is GTSNPN and CDR2 is SVGIG in the germline V gene (reference sequence). The CDR3 length is 14 residues. The germline V and J ends were trimmed by 2 bases and 1 base, with 10 bases remaining between them. In DNA form, the CDR3 reads TGTGCCTGGAGTTCCTGGGGGGGCACAGATACGCAGTATTTT. Translated, it gives CAWSSWGGTDTQYF.

This clone was picked up a small number of times. CDR3 sequence: CAITGSSNQPQHF. In DNA, the CDR3 is TGTGCAATAACAGGGTCGAGCAATCAGCCCCAGCATTTT. The chain recombines TRBV28 with TRBJ1-5; a weak D match, TRBD1 (6 bases). This CDR3 is built from 13 residues. From germline, CDR1 is MDHEN and CDR2 SYDVKM.

In its sample, this clone was seen a few times. V usage is TRBV30 and J usage is TRBJ1-1; D ambiguous. V was pared by 3 bases and J by 3 bases, with 5 bases between. Germline values: CDR1 GTSNPN, CDR2 SVGIG (reference sequence). This CDR3 comprises 11 residues. In DNA form, the CDR3 reads TGTGCCTGGAGCTCTTACACTGAAGCTTTCTTT. It is translated as CAWSSYTEAFF. Together with reference TRBV30 and TRBJ1-1, the CDR3 gives the full variable domain: SQTIHQWPATLVQPVGSPLSLECTVEGTSNPNLYWYRQAAGRGLQLLFYSVGIGQISSEVPQNLSASRPQDRQFILSSKKLLLSDSGFYLCAWSSYTEAFFGQGTRLTVV.

This sequence joins TRBV29-1 and TRBJ2-5; D perhaps matches TRBD1 (5 bases). Looked up from germline, CDR1 is SQVTM and CDR2 is ANQGSEA. Trimming pared 4 bases from V and 4 bases from J, leaving 10 bases between. CDR3 length: 12 amino acids. The CDR3 bases are TGCAGCGTTGCGGCGCAGGGAGAGACCCAGTACTTC. This encodes CSVAAQGETQYF.

The gene calls are TRBV29-1 and TRBJ2-1, with TRBD2 as a possible D gene (5 bases). The CDR3 has 13 residues. Germline V gives CDR1 SQVTM, CDR2 ANQGSEA. Trimming pared 1 base from V and 2 bases from J, leaving 6 bases between. As DNA, the CDR3 is TGCAGCGTTGAAGGGCGGGCCTACAATGAGCAGTTCTTC. Translated, it gives CSVEGRAYNEQFF.

The rearrangement joins TRBV2 to TRBJ2-7, with TRBD1 matching 8 bases. In germline, CDR1 is SNHLY, CDR2 FYNNEI. Trimming cost V 6 bases and J 5 bases; bases outside gene matches: 9. This CDR3 is built from 14 residues. CDR3 loop: CASRGTGPLDEQYF. CDR3 in DNA: TGTGCCAGCAGAGGGACAGGCCCTCTCGACGAGCAGTACTTC.

This chain connects TRBV4-2 to TRBJ1-1; the D gene is possibly TRBD1 (6 bases). CDR1 and CDR2 from the germline V gene are LGHNA and YNFKEQ. There are 14 residues in the CDR3. V lost 4 bases, J lost 4 bases, and 13 bases lay in between. CDR3 in DNA: TGTGCCAGCAGCCCGACAGGACGAGGCACTGAAGCTTTCTTT. Its translation: CASSPTGRGTEAFF.

This clone has a handful of counts. The chain carries TRBV5-1 and TRBJ2-5; 8 nucleotides match TRBD2. Germline V lookup: CDR1 SGHRS, CDR2 YFSETQ. This CDR3 has 16 residues. Unmatched junction bases numbered 4, after V lost 0 bases and J lost 0 bases. In DNA form, the CDR3 reads TGCGCCAGCAGCTTGGCTCGCGGGGGGAACCAAGAGACCCAGTACTTC. Protein product: CASSLARGGNQETQYF.

This clone has more than one count but fewer than ten. This chain joins TRBV19 and TRBJ2-6; TRBD1 aligns across 8 bases. Germline lookup yields CDR1 LNHDA and CDR2 SQIVND (reference sequence). Trimming removed 6 bases from V and 4 bases from J; junction bases left unmatched: 5. This CDR3 is built from 15 residues. The CDR3 region is CASSSRGRGANVLTF. The CDR3 DNA reads as TGTGCCAGTAGCTCCAGGGGGCGCGGGGCCAACGTCCTGACTTTC.

The chain combines TRBV20-1 with TRBJ2-1; D unresolved. Germline CDR1 is DFQATT and CDR2 is SNEGSKA (reference sequence). V gave up 1 base and J gave up 10 bases, with 8 bases separating them. This CDR3 is built from 11 residues. The CDR3 region is CSARGRPEQFF. The CDR3 coding sequence is TGCAGTGCTAGAGGCAGGCCAGAGCAGTTCTTC.

This clone was recorded a few times. The gene calls are TRBV5-6 and TRBJ1-2, with D unresolved. Germline loops: CDR1 SGHDT, CDR2 YYEEEE. The CDR3 runs to 13 residues. Trimming removed 6 bases at V and 2 bases at J, with 11 bases between. The CDR3 loop is CASTVQINYGYTF. In DNA form, the CDR3 reads TGTGCCAGCACTGTACAGATCAACTATGGCTACACCTTC. Full variable domain (remainder filled in from reference TRBV5-6 and TRBJ1-2): DAGVTQSPTHLIKTRGQQVTLRCSPKSGHDTVSWYQQALGQGPQFIFQYYEEEERQRGNFPDRFSGHQFPNYSSELNVNALLLGDSALYLCASTVQINYGYTFGSGTRLTVV.

The table lists this clone with a few counts. The rearrangement links TRBV30 to TRBJ1-1; D is perhaps TRBD1 (5 bases). The CDR3 contains 11 residues. Per germline, CDR1 GTSNPN and CDR2 SVGIG (reference sequence). Trimming took off 4 bases at V and 5 bases at J, with 8 bases between the two ends. CDR3 sequence: CAWTRVTEAFF. CDR3 nucleotide sequence: TGTGCCTGGACCAGGGTAACTGAAGCTTTCTTT.

The V and J genes are TRBV5-1 and TRBJ2-3, with 8 bases aligning to TRBD2. J lost 2 bases, V lost 0 bases, and 5 bases had no gene match. The germline gives CDR1 SGHRS, CDR2 YFSETQ. The CDR3 length is 16 residues. CDR3 residues: CASSLGIAGNTDTQYF. The CDR3 DNA follows: TGCGCCAGCAGCTTGGGAATAGCGGGGAACACAGATACGCAGTATTTT.

This sequence joins TRBV28 and TRBJ1-2, with 7 nucleotides matching TRBD1. The V and J ends lost 5 bases and 3 bases, in that order; junction bases with no gene match: 9. The germline V gene has CDR1 MDHEN and CDR2 SYDVKM. The CDR3 is made up of 15 amino acids. DNA for the CDR3: TGTGCCAGCAGTCTTGACAGGGCGGGGCACTATGGCTACACCTTC. Translation: CASSLDRAGHYGYTF.

CDR3 sequence (DNA): TGTGCCAGCCTTAGGAGGAGGGACAGGGCCAGGGAGCAGTACTTC. As protein: CASLRRRDRAREQYF. V and J are TRBV5-6 and TRBJ2-7, with 9 bases matching TRBD1. The CDR3 is 15 residues long. J was trimmed by 7 bases and V by 7 bases; bases with no gene match: 15. Germline V gives CDR1 SGHDT, CDR2 YYEEEE.

This clone occurred a few times. The chain links TRBV7-2 to TRBJ1-1; 7 bases map to TRBD1. The length of the CDR3 is 17 residues. J lost 3 bases, V lost 4 bases, and 14 bases had no gene match. Germline V lookup: CDR1 SGHTA, CDR2 FQGNSA. CDR3 DNA sequence: TGTGCCAGCAGCTACGACAGGGTTGGGGGTGGAGACACTGAAGCTTTCTTT. It specifies CASSYDRVGGGDTEAFF. Based on the CDR3 plus reference TRBV7-2 and TRBJ1-1, the full variable domain is GAGVSQSPSNKVTEKGKDVELRCDPISGHTALYWYRQSLGQGLEFLIYFQGNSAPDKSGLPSDRFSAERTGGSVSTLTIQRTQQEDSAVYLCASSYDRVGGGDTEAFFGQGTRLTVV.

This clone was seen more than once but under ten times. The chain couples TRBV7-9 to TRBJ2-5, with a possible D match to TRBD1 (6 bases). The CDR3 runs to 16 residues. Germline-derived CDR1 and CDR2 are SEHNR and FQNEAQ (reference sequence). V was pared by 5 bases and J by 5 bases, with 21 bases between. The CDR3 protein is CASSPETTGGRETQYF. DNA of the CDR3: TGTGCCAGCAGCCCAGAGACGACAGGAGGAAGGGAGACCCAGTACTTC.